Listed here are 12 T cell receptor beta chains from one sample, sequenced in a study of shared clonotypes between healthy human individuals (dated by TCRdb to 2018 to 2020). For the CD8 naive samples, CD45RO-negative cells were positively selected for CCR7, yielding a CD45RA+CCR7+ population from which TemRA cells were excluded. Libraries were made using the immunoSEQ multiplex PCR assay. TCRdb provides this immuneACCESS table in a form limited to in-frame rearrangements. Some clones are lacking; in checked studies, under half of them reflect an unresolved V gene, and why the rest are absent is not known. The sample table holds 600,000 or so clones, of which roughly 98% were seen once. 0.3% of the sample goes to the ten largest clones. The specimen sequenced was naive CD8+ T cells sorted from blood. The meaning of the sample's cell subset or site label: CD45RA+CCR7+. These receptors all come from a man aged 25-40 years in good health.

The J gene is TRBJ2-2, the V gene TRBV18, with TRBD1 as a possible D gene (5 bases). The CDR3 loop spans 15 amino acids. Germline CDR1 reads KGHSH; CDR2 reads LQKENI. Trimming took off 0 bases at V and 4 bases at J, with 9 bases between the two ends. CDR3 bases: TGTGCCAGCTCACCACCGGGGCAGTCCACCGGGGAGCTGTTTTTT. Translating gives CASSPPGQSTGELFF.

The J gene is TRBJ2-7, the V gene TRBV5-6; tentatively, D is TRBD1 (5 bases). Between the trimmed V and J ends, which lost 4 bases and 2 bases, there was a span of 10 bases. CDR3 size: 13 residues. Germline CDR1 is SGHDT and CDR2 is YYEEEE. CDR3 residues: CASSTDSAYEQYF. The CDR3 DNA sequence: TGTGCCAGCAGCACTGACAGTGCCTACGAGCAGTACTTC.

The chain uses TRBV7-2 and TRBJ1-5, with unresolved D. The CDR3 contains 16 residues. The ends were cut back, 0 bases at V and 0 bases at J, with 9 bases in the middle. The V gene's germline CDR1 is SGHTA and CDR2 FQGNSA. CDR3 nucleotide sequence: TGTGCCAGCAGCTTAGCCGGGCGGTATAGCAATCAGCCCCAGCATTTT. It specifies CASSLAGRYSNQPQHF.

This rearrangement joins TRBV7-9 to TRBJ2-2; D is uncertain. With 9 bases removed from V and 6 bases from J, the gap between germline ends came to 5 bases. Germline CDR1 is SEHNR and CDR2 is FQNEAQ (reference sequence). CDR3 length: 10 residues. The CDR3 DNA sequence: TGTGCCAGTCGGGCCGGGGAGCTGTTTTTT. Amino acids: CASRAGELFF.

This chain uses TRBV7-9 with TRBJ2-2, with 8 bases identical to TRBD1. This CDR3 has 17 amino acids. With 5 bases clipped from V and 6 bases from J, the junction kept 14 bases outside the gene matches. Germline V CDR1 and CDR2: SEHNR, FQNEAQ (reference sequence). CDR3 sequence: CASSTPTGAESAGELFF. For the CDR3, the DNA is TGTGCCAGCAGCACCCCGACAGGGGCCGAATCTGCCGGGGAGCTGTTTTTT.

The chain is built from TRBV6-5 and TRBJ2-1; D not resolved. CDR1 is MNHEY and CDR2 is SVGAGI in the germline V gene. The CDR3 contains 14 residues. The ends were cut back, 5 bases at V and 5 bases at J, with 13 bases in the middle. Written as DNA, the CDR3 is TGTGCCAGCAGTACCCCCGACGGACACAATGAGCAGTTCTTC. It is translated as CASSTPDGHNEQFF.

J is TRBJ2-5 and V is TRBV2; no reliable D call. Trimming pared 4 bases from V and 5 bases from J, leaving 11 bases between. CDR3 size: 13 residues. Germline lookup yields CDR1 SNHLY and CDR2 FYNNEI. The CDR3 sequence is CASSGGPRETQYF. The CDR3 DNA reads TGTGCCAGCAGTGGAGGACCTAGGGAGACCCAGTACTTC.

The chain carries TRBV18 and TRBJ2-1; TRBD2 matches at 12 bases. Germline CDR1 and CDR2: KGHSH and LQKENI. Losses at the gene ends were 2 bases for V and 8 bases for J; bases not matched to a gene: 10. This CDR3 is built from 17 residues. The CDR3 region is CASSPKLAGGPADEQFF. CDR3 in DNA: TGTGCCAGCTCACCAAAGCTAGCGGGAGGGCCGGCAGATGAGCAGTTCTTC.

The chain links TRBV27 to TRBJ1-5, with D tentatively TRBD1 (5 bases). The CDR3 is 19 residues long. Germline V gene lookup returns CDR1 MNHEY and CDR2 SMNVEV (reference sequence). V was trimmed by 4 bases and J by 3 bases, leaving 25 bases between them. The CDR3 here is CASSSALSGQRRDNQPQHF. The CDR3, as DNA: TGTGCCAGCAGTTCCGCCTTGTCTGGACAACGAAGGGACAATCAGCCCCAGCATTTT.

This chain connects TRBV11-2 to TRBJ2-1, with TRBD2 matching 7 bases. There are 19 residues in the CDR3. The V gene end was trimmed by 5 bases and the J gene end by 0 bases; junction bases not matched to a gene: 16. CDR1 SGHAT and CDR2 FQNNGV come from the germline V gene. The CDR3 protein is CASSQSAGLGSRSYNEQFF. CDR3 coding DNA: TGTGCCAGCAGCCAATCGGCCGGACTAGGGTCACGCTCCTACAATGAGCAGTTCTTC. The full variable domain, its missing parts supplied by reference TRBV11-2 and TRBJ2-1, is EAGVAQSPRYKIIEKRQSVAFWCNPISGHATLYWYQQILGQGPKLLIQFQNNGVVDDSQLPKDRFSAERLKGVDSTLKIQPAKLEDSAVYLCASSQSAGLGSRSYNEQFFGPGTRLTVL.

CDR3 in DNA: TGCGCCAGCAGCCAAGATGAACGGGGCCAAGCTGAAGCTTTCTTT. Its protein product is CASSQDERGQAEAFF. The V and J genes are TRBV4-3 and TRBJ1-1; maybe TRBD1 (5 bases). Germline V gene data show CDR1 as LGHNA and CDR2 as YSLEER. The CDR3 covers 15 residues. V was trimmed by 0 bases and J by 6 bases, leaving 14 bases between them.

This clone was seen a single time. The chain uses TRBV7-9 and TRBJ1-1, with D perhaps TRBD1 (6 bases). This CDR3 is 11 amino acids long. Germline-derived CDR1 and CDR2 are SEHNR and FQNEAQ (reference sequence). The V end lost 5 bases, the J end lost 12 bases, and 13 bases lay between the germline ends. The CDR3 spells CASSHQGLPFF. DNA for the CDR3: TGTGCCAGCAGCCATCAGGGGTTACCTTTCTTT.